Below are 9 T cell receptor beta chains sequenced from a single sample in a study of a mutant IDH1 vaccine in newly diagnosed glioma (dated by TCRdb to the early 2020s). Their target antigens are unknown. The library was built by means of the immunoSEQ multiplex PCR assay. Held by TCRdb, this immuneACCESS table contains in-frame sequences only and omits some clones. Under half of the omission traces to an unresolved V gene where checked; the cause of the rest is unknown. The sample table records 50,000 to 65,000 clones; around 80% of these occur just once. Of the sample, about 3.2% is held by the ten largest clones. The time point label on this specimen signifies: week 5, during vaccination. A 20-mer mutant IDH1 peptide at 300 micrograms in Montanide made up each vaccine dose, which was injected subcutaneously together with topical imiquimod. The starting material was PBMCs, obtained from a glioma patient whose treatment included an IDH1 peptide vaccine. The origin of the receptors is a man under 40 with glioma.

J is TRBJ1-1 and V is TRBV6-5; weak D call: TRBD1 (5 bases). The V gene lost 6 bases and the J gene lost 5 bases, with 19 bases spanning the gap. The CDR3 contains 15 residues. The germline CDR1 and CDR2 sequences are MNHEY and SVGAGI. CDR3 sequence reads: CASSMTQGWVTEAFF. Here the CDR3 DNA reads TGTGCCAGCAGCATGACTCAGGGCTGGGTGACTGAAGCTTTCTTT.

The chain is built from TRBV11-2 and TRBJ1-1, with 7 positions matching TRBD1. The V and J ends lost 3 bases and 3 bases, in that order; junction bases with no gene match: 4. The CDR3 covers 14 residues. Germline CDR1 reads SGHAT; CDR2 reads FQNNGV. CDR3 protein: CASSFEGGYTEAFF. The CDR3 DNA follows: TGTGCCAGCAGCTTTGAAGGGGGCTACACTGAAGCTTTCTTT.

The chain links TRBV10-1 to TRBJ2-5; tentatively, D is TRBD2 (5 bases). Trimming pared 3 bases from V and 4 bases from J, leaving 12 bases between. The germline CDR1 and CDR2 sequences are WNHNN and SYGVQD (reference sequence). The CDR3 contains 14 residues. The CDR3 DNA follows: TGCGCCAGCAGTGACCCGGGGTTACGAGAGACCCAGTACTTC. Its protein product is CASSDPGLRETQYF.

V and J are TRBV23-1 and TRBJ2-1; 13 bases map to TRBD2. TRBV23-1 is an ORF, and what it does is uncertain. V gave up 1 base and J gave up 8 bases; unmatched junction bases: 11. The length of the CDR3 is 18 residues. The CDR3, as DNA: TGCGCCAGCAGTCAATGGCCCCATACTAGCGGGGGGGTCGATGAGCAGTTCTTC. It yields the protein CASSQWPHTSGGVDEQFF.

This clone is judged medium-sized. The chain has TRBV5-1 and TRBJ2-1; 8 nucleotides line up with TRBD2. This CDR3 contains 15 residues. From germline, CDR1 is SGHRS and CDR2 YFSETQ. V dropped 3 bases and J dropped 4; count of bases not matched to a gene: 6. CDR3 DNA: TGCGCCAGCAGCTGGTTCGCGGGGGGTTACAATGAGCAGTTCTTC. Its protein is CASSWFAGGYNEQFF.

The CDR3 bases are TGTGCCAGCAGGGCGACAGGGCGCAATGAGCAGTTCTTC. It yields the protein CASRATGRNEQFF. V and J are TRBV6-1 and TRBJ2-1, with 7 bases aligning to TRBD1. Germline loops: CDR1 MNHNS, CDR2 SASEGT. This CDR3 is 13 amino acids long. The V and J ends lost 6 bases and 6 bases, in that order; junction bases with no gene match: 5.

This clone was detected only a few times. V usage is TRBV16 and J usage is TRBJ1-1; no firm D call. V lost 0 bases and J 2 bases, leaving 4 bases between the germline ends. Germline V CDR1 and CDR2: KGHSY, FQNENV. The CDR3 is made up of 13 amino acids. The CDR3 region has the DNA TGTGCCAGCAGCCAATCCTTTAACACTGAAGCTTTCTTT. Translation gives CASSQSFNTEAFF. The whole variable domain, remainder taken from reference TRBV16 and TRBJ1-1, is GEEVAQTPKHLVRGEGQKAKLYCAPIKGHSYVFWYQQVLKNEFKFLISFQNENVFDETGMPKERFSAKCLPNSPCSLEIQATKLEDSAVYFCASSQSFNTEAFFGQGTRLTVV.

In its sample, this clone was seen a few times. V and J are TRBV27 and TRBJ2-7, with TRBD1 matching 8 bases. With V trimmed by 2 bases and J by 2 bases, 5 bases remained unmatched. The CDR3 contains 15 residues. Germline assignment: CDR1 MNHEY and CDR2 SMNVEV (reference sequence). CDR3 sequence (DNA): TGTGCCAGCAGTTTACAAGACAGGGGACCCTACGAGCAGTACTTC. This gives the protein CASSLQDRGPYEQYF.

The rearrangement uses TRBV30 and TRBJ1-2; 7 nucleotides align to TRBD1. Germline V CDR1 and CDR2: GTSNPN, SVGIG (reference sequence). The CDR3 consists of 11 residues. J lost 4 bases, V lost 5 bases, and 1 base had no gene match. The CDR3 DNA reads as TGTGCCTGGGGGACAGCCTATGGCTACACCTTC. Translation: CAWGTAYGYTF.